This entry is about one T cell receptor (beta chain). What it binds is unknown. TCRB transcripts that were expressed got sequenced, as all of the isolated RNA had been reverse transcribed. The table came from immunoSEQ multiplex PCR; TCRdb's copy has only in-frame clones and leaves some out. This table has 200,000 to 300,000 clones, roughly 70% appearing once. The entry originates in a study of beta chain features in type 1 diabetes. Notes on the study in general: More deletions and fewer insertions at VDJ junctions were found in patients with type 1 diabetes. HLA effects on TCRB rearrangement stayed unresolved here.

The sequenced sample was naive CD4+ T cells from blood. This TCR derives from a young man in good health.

The CDR3 reads CASSLRPGDTQYF. Written as DNA, the CDR3 is TGCGCCAGCAGCCTGCGACCGGGGGATACGCAGTATTTT. The V call is TRBV5-1, the J call TRBJ2-3; perhaps TRBD2 as D (5 bases). The V and J ends lost 4 bases and 6 bases respectively, with 12 bases between them. This CDR3 has 13 amino acids. Germline values: CDR1 SGHRS, CDR2 YFSETQ.